This T cell receptor beta chain was identified in a study of T-cell memory formation after mild COVID-19. The CDR3 spans 13 residues. With 5 bases removed from V and 0 bases from J, the gap between germline ends came to 7 bases. Germline CDR1 reads MGHDK; CDR2 reads SYGVNS. This clonotype was seen at least ten times. TCRdb ran MiXCR on the 5' RACE reads and lists one entry per CDR3 protein. The data hold 200,000 to 300,000 distinct CDR3 sequences, with 16% observed a single time. This TCR was sampled from a young man who had mild COVID-19 (a few samples of this study predate the infection). Cell type and time point are not known. The chain has TRBV25-1 and TRBJ1-1; no definite D call. Specimen: PBMCs or a T cell subset sorted from them (not recorded which). The CDR3: CASSLLMNTEAFF. The CDR3 DNA sequence: TGTGCCAGCAGTTTATTAATGAACACTGAAGCTTTCTTT.